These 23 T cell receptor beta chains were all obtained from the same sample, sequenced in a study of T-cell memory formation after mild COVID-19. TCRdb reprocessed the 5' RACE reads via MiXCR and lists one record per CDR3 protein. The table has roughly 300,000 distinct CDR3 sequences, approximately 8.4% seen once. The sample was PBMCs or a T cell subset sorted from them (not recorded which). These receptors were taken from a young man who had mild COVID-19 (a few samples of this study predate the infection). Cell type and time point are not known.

CDR3 loop: CASSLSGQGWETQYF. In nucleotides, the CDR3 is TGTGCCAGCAGCTTATCGGGACAGGGTTGGGAGACCCAGTACTTC. This chain connects TRBV7-3 to TRBJ2-5; TRBD1 aligns across 9 bases. V was clipped by 2 bases and J by 5 bases; unmatched bases: 6. Germline V gene lookup returns CDR1 SGHTA and CDR2 FQGTGA. The CDR3 is 15 residues long.

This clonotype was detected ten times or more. The CDR3 DNA reads TGCGCCAGCAGTTTCACAGGGTTGAATGAGCAGTTCTTC. Its translation is CASSFTGLNEQFF. The V call is TRBV5-1, the J call TRBJ2-1, with D possibly TRBD1 on 6 matching bases. The CDR3 has 13 residues. Germline-derived CDR1 and CDR2 are SGHRS and YFSETQ. V was pared by 5 bases and J by 7 bases, with 13 bases between.

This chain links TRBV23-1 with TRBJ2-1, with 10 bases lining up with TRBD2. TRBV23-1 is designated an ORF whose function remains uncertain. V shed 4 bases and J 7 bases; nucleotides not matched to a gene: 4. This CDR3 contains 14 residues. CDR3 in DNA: TGCGCCAGCAGTCTCCAGACTAGCGGGAATGAGCAGTTCTTC. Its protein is CASSLQTSGNEQFF.

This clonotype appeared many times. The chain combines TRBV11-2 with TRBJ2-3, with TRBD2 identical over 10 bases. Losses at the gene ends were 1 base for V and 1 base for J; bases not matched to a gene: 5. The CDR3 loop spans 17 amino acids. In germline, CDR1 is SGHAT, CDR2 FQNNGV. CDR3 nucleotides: TGTGCCAGCAGCTTAGTGGCCCTAGCGGGGGGCACAGATACGCAGTATTTT. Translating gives CASSLVALAGGTDTQYF. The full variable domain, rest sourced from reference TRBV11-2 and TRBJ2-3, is EAGVAQSPRYKIIEKRQSVAFWCNPISGHATLYWYQQILGQGPKLLIQFQNNGVVDDSQLPKDRFSAERLKGVDSTLKIQPAKLEDSAVYLCASSLVALAGGTDTQYFGPGTRLTVL.

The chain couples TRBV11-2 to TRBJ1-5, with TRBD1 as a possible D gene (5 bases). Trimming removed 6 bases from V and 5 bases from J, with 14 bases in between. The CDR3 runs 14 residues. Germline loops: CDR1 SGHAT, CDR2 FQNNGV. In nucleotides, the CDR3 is TGTGCCAGCAGTCAAGACAGCCACTATCAGCCCCAGCATTTT. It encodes CASSQDSHYQPQHF.

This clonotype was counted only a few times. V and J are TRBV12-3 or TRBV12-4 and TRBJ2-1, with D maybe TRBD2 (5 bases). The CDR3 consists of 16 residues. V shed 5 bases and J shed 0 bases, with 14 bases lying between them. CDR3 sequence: CASSQTDSSSYNEQFF. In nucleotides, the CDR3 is TGTGCCAGCAGTCAGACGGACTCGAGCTCCTACAATGAGCAGTTCTTC.

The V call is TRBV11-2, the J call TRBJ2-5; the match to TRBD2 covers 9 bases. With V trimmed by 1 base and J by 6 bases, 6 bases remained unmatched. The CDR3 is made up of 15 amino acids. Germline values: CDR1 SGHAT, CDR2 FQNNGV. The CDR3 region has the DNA TGTGCCAGCAGCTTAGTTGCGGGGGGGCCGAAGACCCAGTACTTC. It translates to CASSLVAGGPKTQYF.

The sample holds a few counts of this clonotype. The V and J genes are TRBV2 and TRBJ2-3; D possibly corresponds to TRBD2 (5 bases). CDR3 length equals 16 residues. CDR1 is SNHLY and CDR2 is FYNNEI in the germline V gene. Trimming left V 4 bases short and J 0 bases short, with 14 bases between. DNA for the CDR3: TGTGCCAGCAGTGTGAGACTGGGGAGTAGCACAGATACGCAGTATTTT. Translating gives CASSVRLGSSTDTQYF.

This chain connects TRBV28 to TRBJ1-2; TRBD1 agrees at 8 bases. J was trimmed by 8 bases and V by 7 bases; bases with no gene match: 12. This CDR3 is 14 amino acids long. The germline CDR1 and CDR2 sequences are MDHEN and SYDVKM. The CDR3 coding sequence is TGTGCCAGCACCGCCGACAGGGGTTTAGGCGGCTACACCTTC. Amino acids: CASTADRGLGGYTF.

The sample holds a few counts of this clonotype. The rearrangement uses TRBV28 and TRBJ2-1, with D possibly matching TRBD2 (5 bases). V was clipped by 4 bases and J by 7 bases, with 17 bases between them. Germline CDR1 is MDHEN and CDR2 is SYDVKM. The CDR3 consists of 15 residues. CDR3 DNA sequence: TGTGCCAGCAGTTCCGATCTAGCTCCTGCAAATGAGCAGTTCTTC. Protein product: CASSSDLAPANEQFF.

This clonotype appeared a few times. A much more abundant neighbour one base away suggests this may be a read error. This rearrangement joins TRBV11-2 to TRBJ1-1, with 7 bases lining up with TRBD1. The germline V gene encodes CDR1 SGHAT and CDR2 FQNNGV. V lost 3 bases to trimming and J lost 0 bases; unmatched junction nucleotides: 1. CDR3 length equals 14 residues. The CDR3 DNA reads TGTGCCAGCAGCTTCCAGGGGGTGAACACTGAAGCTTTCTTT. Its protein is CASSFQGVNTEAFF.

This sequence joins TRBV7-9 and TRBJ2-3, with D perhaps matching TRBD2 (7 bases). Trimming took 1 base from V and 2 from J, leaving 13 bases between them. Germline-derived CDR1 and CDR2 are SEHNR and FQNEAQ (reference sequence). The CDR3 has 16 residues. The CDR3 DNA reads TGTGCCAGCAGCTTAGGTCGGGGGGCCTTCACAGATACGCAGTATTTT. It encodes CASSLGRGAFTDTQYF.

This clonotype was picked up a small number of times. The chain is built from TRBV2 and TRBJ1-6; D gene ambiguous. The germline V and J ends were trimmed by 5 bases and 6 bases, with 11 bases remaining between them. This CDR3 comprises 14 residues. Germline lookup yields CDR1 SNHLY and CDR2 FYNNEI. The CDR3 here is CASSLQTSNSPLHF. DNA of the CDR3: TGTGCCAGCAGTTTACAGACAAGTAATTCACCCCTCCACTTT. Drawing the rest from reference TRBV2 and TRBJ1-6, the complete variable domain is EPEVTQTPSHQVTQMGQEVILRCVPISNHLYFYWYRQILGQKVEFLVSFYNNEISEKSEIFDDQFSVERPDGSNFTLKIRSTKLEDSAMYFCASSLQTSNSPLHFGNGTRLTVT.

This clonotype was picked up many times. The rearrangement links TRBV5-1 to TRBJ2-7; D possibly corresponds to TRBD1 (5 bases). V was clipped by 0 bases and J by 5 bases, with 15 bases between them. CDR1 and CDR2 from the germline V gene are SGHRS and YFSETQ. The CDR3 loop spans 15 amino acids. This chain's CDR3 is CASSLDLAGWDEQYV. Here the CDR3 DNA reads TGCGCCAGCAGCTTGGATTTGGCAGGGTGGGACGAGCAGTACGTC.

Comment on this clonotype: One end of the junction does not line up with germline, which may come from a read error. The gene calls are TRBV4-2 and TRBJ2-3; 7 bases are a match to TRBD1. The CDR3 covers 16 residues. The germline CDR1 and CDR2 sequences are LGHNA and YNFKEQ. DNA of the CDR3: TGCGCCAGCAGCCAAGATACAGGGGCTGGCACAGATACGCAGTATTTT. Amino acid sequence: CASSQDTGAGTDTQYF.

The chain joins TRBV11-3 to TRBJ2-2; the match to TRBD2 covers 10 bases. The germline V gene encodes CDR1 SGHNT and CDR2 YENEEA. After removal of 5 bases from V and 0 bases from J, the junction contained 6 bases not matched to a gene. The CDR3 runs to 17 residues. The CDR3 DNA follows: TGTGCCAGCAGCCCAGTAGCGGGGGGCCCGAACACCGGGGAGCTGTTTTTT. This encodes CASSPVAGGPNTGELFF.

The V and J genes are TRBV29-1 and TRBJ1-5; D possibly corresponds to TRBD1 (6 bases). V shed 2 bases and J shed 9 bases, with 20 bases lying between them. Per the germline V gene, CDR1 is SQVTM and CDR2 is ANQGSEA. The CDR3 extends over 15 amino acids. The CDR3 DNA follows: TGCAGCGTTGAAATGGGGGGCTCCCGTGGGGGGCCCCAGCATTTT. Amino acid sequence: CSVEMGGSRGGPQHF.

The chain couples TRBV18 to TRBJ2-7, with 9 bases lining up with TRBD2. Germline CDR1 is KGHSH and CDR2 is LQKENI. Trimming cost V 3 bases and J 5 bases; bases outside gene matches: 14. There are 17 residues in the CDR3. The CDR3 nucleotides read TGTGCCAGCTCACCTACGTCTGGGGCGGGGGGGCCCCACGAGCAGTACTTC. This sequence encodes CASSPTSGAGGPHEQYF.

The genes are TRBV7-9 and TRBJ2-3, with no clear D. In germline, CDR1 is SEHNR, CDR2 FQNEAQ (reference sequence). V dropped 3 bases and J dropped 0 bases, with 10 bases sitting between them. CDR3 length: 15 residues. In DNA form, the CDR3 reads TGTGCCAGCAGCTTGAAAGGCCGGAGCACAGATACGCAGTATTTT. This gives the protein CASSLKGRSTDTQYF. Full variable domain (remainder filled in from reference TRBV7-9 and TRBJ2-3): DTGVSQNPRHKITKRGQNVTFRCDPISEHNRLYWYRQTLGQGPEFLTYFQNEAQLEKSRLLSDRFSAERPKGSFSTLEIQRTEQGDSAMYLCASSLKGRSTDTQYFGPGTRLTVL.

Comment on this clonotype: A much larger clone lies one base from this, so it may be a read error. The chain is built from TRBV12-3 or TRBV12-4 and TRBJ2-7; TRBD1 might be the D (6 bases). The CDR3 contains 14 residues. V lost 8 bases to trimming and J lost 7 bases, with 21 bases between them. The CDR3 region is CASERDTAGGEQYF. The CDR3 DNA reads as TGTGCCAGCGAACGGGACACGGCCGGAGGAGAGCAGTACTTC.

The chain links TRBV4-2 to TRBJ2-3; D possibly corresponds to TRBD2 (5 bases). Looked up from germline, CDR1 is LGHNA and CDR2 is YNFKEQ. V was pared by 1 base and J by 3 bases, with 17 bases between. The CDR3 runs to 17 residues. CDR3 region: CASSQGSLGRGTDTQYF. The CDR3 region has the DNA TGTGCCAGCAGCCAAGGATCCCTGGGGAGAGGAACAGATACGCAGTATTTT.

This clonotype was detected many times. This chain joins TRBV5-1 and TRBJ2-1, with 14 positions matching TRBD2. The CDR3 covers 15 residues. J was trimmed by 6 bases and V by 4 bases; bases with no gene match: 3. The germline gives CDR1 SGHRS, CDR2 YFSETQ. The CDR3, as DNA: TGCGCCAGCAGCCGGACTAGCGGGGGGATCAATGAGCAGTTCTTC. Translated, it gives CASSRTSGGINEQFF. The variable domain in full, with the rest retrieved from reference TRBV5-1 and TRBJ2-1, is KAGVTQTPRYLIKTRGQQVTLSCSPISGHRSVSWYQQTPGQGLQFLFEYFSETQRNKGNFPGRFSGRQFSNSRSEMNVSTLELGDSALYLCASSRTSGGINEQFFGPGTRLTVL.

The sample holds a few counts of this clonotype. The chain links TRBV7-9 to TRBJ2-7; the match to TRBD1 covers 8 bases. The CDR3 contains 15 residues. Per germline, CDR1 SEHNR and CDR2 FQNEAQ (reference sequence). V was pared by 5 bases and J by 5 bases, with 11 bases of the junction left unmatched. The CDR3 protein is CASSPNRQGLDEQYF. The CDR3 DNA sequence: TGTGCCAGCAGCCCCAACCGACAGGGGTTGGACGAGCAGTACTTC.